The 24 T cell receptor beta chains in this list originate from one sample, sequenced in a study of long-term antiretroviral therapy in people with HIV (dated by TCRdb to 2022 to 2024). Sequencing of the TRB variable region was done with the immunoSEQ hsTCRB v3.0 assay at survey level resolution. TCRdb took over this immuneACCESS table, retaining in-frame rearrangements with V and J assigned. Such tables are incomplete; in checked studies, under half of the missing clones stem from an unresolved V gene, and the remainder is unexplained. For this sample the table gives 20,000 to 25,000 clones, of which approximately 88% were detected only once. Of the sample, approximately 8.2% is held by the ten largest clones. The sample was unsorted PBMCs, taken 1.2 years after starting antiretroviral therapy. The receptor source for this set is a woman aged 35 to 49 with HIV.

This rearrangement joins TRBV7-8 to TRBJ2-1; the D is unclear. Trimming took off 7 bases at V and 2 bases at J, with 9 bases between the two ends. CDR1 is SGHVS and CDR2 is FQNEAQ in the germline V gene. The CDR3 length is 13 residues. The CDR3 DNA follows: TGTGCCAGCACTCCTGTGACCTACAATGAGCAGTTCTTC. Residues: CASTPVTYNEQFF.

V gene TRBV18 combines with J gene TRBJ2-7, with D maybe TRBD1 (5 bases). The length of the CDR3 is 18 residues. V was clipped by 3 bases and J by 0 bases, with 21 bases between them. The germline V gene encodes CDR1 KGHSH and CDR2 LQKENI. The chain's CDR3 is CASSPQGRSPSVSYEQYF. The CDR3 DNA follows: TGTGCCAGCTCACCGCAGGGCCGTTCTCCCTCAGTCTCCTACGAGCAGTACTTC.

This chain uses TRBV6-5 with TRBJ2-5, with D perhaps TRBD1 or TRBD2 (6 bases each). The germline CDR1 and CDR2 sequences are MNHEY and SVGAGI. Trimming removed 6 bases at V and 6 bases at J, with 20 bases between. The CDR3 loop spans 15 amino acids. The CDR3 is CASSSQGTGSQTQYF. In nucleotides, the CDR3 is TGTGCCAGCAGCTCGCAGGGGACTGGGTCACAGACCCAGTACTTC.

Here the CDR3 reads CASSLGTGVDYGYTF. CDR3 nucleotides: TGTGCCAGCAGCCTGGGGACAGGGGTAGACTATGGCTACACCTTC. This rearrangement joins TRBV5-4 to TRBJ1-2, with 10 bases identical to TRBD1. Germline CDR1 is SGHNT and CDR2 is YYREEE (reference sequence). The CDR3 is made up of 15 amino acids. V dropped 4 bases and J dropped 3; count of bases not matched to a gene: 6.

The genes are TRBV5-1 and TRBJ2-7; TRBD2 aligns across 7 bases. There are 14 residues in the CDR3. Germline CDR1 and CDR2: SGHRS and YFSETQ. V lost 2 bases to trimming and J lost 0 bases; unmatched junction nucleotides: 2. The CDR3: CASSFSGPSYEQYF. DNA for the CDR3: TGCGCCAGCAGCTTTAGCGGGCCCTCCTACGAGCAGTACTTC.

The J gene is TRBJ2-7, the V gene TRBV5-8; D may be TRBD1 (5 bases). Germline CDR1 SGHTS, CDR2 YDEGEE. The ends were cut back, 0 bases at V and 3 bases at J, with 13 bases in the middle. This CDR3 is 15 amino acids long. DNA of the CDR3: TGTGCCAGCAGCTTGGAAGGGGTAGGGTACTACGAGCAGTACTTC. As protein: CASSLEGVGYYEQYF.

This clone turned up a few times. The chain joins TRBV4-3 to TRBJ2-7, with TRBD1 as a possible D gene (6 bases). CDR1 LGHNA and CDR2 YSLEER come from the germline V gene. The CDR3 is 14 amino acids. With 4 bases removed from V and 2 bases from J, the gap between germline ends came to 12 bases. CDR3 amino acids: CASSPDSLPYEQYF. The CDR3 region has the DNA TGCGCCAGCAGCCCGGACAGTTTACCCTACGAGCAGTACTTC.

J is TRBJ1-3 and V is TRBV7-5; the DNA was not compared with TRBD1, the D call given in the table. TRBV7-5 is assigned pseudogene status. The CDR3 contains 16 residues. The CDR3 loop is CVRSASGDSSGNTIYF. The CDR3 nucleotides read TGTGTCAGAAGCGCATCCGGGGACAGCTCTGGAAACACCATATATTTT.

CDR3 bases: TGCGCCAGCAGCCAAGGCCCTACTGTTGCGAACACCGGGGAGCTGTTTTTT. It is translated as CASSQGPTVANTGELFF. The V gene is TRBV4-3, the J gene TRBJ2-2; D unclear. The CDR3 is 17 residues long. Germline V gives CDR1 LGHNA, CDR2 YSLEER. The germline V and J ends were trimmed by 1 base and 0 bases, with 12 bases remaining between them.

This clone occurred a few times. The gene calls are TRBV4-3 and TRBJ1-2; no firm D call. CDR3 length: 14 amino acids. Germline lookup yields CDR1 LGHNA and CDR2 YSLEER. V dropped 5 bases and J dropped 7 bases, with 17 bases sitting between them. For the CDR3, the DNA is TGCGCCAGCAGCTCCCAAGAAGGGCAAGCTGGCTACACCTTC. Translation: CASSSQEGQAGYTF.

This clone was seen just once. The CDR3 sequence: CATREREQFF. In nucleotides, the CDR3 is TGTGCCACTAGAGAGCGGGAGCAGTTCTTC. The genes are TRBV6-5 and TRBJ2-1; the D gene is possibly TRBD2 (5 bases). The germline V and J ends were trimmed by 10 bases and 10 bases, with 11 bases remaining between them. This CDR3 spans 10 amino acids. CDR1 and CDR2 from the germline V gene are MNHEY and SVGAGI.

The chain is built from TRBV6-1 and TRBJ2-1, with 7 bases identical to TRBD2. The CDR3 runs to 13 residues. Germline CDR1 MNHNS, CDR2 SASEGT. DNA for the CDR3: TGTGCTACAGCTAAAGGACTAGGGGTTGAGCAGTTCTTC. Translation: CATAKGLGVEQFF.

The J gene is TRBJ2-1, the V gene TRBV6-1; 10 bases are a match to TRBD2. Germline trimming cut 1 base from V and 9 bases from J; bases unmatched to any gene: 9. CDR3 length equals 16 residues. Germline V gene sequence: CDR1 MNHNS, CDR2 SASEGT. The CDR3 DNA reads TGTGCCAGCAGTGAAGACCTAGCGGGAGTCCGAGGTGAGCAGTTCTTC. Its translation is CASSEDLAGVRGEQFF.

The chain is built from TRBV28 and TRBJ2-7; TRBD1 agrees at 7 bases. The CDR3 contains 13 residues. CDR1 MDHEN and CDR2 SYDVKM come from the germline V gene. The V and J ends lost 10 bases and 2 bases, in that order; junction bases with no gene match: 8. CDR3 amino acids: CATHRGVTYEQYF. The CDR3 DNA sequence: TGTGCCACCCACAGGGGCGTCACCTACGAGCAGTACTTC.

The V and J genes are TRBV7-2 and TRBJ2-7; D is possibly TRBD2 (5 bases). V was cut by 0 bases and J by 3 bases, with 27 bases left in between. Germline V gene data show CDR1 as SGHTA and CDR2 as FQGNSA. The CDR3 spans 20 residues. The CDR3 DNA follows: TGTGCCAGCAGCTTAGCCCGTCGTGAGGGCCCATTTAAAGCTGGCTACGAGCAGTACTTC. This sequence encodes CASSLARREGPFKAGYEQYF.

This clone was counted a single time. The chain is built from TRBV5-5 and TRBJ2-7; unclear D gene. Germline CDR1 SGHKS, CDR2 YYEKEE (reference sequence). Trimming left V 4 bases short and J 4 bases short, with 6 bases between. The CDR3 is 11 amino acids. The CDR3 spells CASSASYEQYF. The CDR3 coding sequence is TGTGCCAGCAGCGCAAGTTACGAGCAGTACTTC.

The CDR3 here is CASSSPLGALPGNIQYF. CDR3 sequence (DNA): TGTGCCAGCAGTTCACCCCTGGGAGCTCTTCCTGGGAACATTCAGTACTTC. The V gene is TRBV28, the J gene TRBJ2-4, with a possible D match to TRBD2 (5 bases). CDR3 size: 17 residues. Trimming stripped 4 bases from V and 7 bases from J, with 23 bases between. Germline V CDR1 and CDR2: MDHEN, SYDVKM.

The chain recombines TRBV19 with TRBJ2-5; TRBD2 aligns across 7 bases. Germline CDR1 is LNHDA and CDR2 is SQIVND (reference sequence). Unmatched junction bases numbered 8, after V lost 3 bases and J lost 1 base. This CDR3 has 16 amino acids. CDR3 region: CASSISQGGVQETQYF. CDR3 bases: TGTGCCAGTAGTATTTCCCAGGGAGGGGTCCAAGAGACCCAGTACTTC.

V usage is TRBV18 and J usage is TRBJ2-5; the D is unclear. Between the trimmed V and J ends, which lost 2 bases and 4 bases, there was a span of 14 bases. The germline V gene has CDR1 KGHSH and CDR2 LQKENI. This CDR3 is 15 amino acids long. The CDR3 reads CASSPSRGVVETQYF. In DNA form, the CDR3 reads TGTGCCAGCTCACCATCTCGTGGGGTGGTAGAGACCCAGTACTTC.

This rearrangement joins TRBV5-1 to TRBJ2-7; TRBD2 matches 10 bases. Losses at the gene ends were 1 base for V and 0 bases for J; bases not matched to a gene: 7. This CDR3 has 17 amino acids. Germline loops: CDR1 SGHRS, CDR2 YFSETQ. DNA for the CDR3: TGCGCCAGCAGCTTGTGGTCTAGCGGGAGTCCCTCCTACGAGCAGTACTTC. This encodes CASSLWSSGSPSYEQYF.

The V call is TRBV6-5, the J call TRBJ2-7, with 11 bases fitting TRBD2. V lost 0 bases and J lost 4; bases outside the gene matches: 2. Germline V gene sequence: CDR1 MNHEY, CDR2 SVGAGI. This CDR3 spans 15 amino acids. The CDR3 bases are TGTGCCAGCAGTTACTCACTAGCGGGAGATTACGAGCAGTACTTC. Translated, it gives CASSYSLAGDYEQYF.

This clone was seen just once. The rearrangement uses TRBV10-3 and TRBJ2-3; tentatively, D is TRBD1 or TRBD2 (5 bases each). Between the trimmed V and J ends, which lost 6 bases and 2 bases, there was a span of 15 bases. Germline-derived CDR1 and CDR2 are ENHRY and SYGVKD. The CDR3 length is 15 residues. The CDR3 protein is CAISSDGTLTDTQYF. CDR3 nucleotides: TGTGCCATCAGCTCCGACGGGACGCTCACAGATACGCAGTATTTT.

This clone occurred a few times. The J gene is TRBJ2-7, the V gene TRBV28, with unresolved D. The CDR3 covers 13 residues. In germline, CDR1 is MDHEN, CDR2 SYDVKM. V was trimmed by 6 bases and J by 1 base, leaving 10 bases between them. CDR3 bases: TGTGCCAGCAGCCCCCTAGGATCCTACGAGCAGTACTTC. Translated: CASSPLGSYEQYF.

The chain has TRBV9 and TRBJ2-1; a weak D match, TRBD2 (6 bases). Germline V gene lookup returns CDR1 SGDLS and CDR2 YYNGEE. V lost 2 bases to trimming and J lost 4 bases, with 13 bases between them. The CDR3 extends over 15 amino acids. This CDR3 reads CASSVGGIEYNEQFF. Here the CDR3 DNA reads TGTGCCAGCAGCGTGGGCGGGATCGAGTACAATGAGCAGTTCTTC.